This paragraph covers one T cell receptor (beta chain) sequence. Its matching antigen is unknown. This CDR3 is missing its conserved last phenylalanine or tryptophan, likely due to a read error. The limits of the CDR3 on the DNA are not certain, so only TCRdb's listed CDR3 is given. Arm-PCR of CDR3 regions and iRepertoire HTBI primers were used to build TCR beta libraries. From the multiplex PCR reads, TCRdb called clonotypes with MiXCR, one entry per CDR3 protein. The sample comprises about 400,000 distinct CDR3 sequences, more than 20% of which are singletons, and about 20% rests with the top ten. These data originate in a study of regulatory T cells in long-lasting Graves disease. On the study more broadly: Over 5 years of antithyroid drugs with positive TSH receptor antibodies was taken to mean persistent Graves' disease.

The CDR3 numbers 12 amino acids, ends counted. Germline-derived CDR1 and CDR2 are SEHNR and FQNEAQ (reference sequence). Stated time point: persistent/refractory GD, antithyroid drugs over 5 years with positive TRAb. Preparation of the TCR library used RNA extracted from PBMCs. Notes on the study in general: Examination was confined to peripheral blood, excluding thyroid tissue. Segments TRBV28, TRBJ1-2 and TRBJ2-5 showed preferential usage in persistent disease. Persistent patients had a count of shared public clonotypes (around 2,700) that exceeded that of new patients (about 930).

The clonotype was recovered from a female donor with Graves disease. The gene calls are TRBV7-9 and TRBJ1-1; TRBD1 was called by the table and not checked on the DNA. This specimen was peripheral blood mononuclear cells (PBMCs), taken when the disease was refractory, from a patient treated with antithyroid drugs. The CDR3 loop is CASSLWVPRASL.